This T cell receptor beta chain was identified during a study of blood T cell repertoires in COVID-19. Sequencing used immunoSEQ multiplex PCR; TCRdb keeps in-frame clones, though not all of them. The sample shows about 130,000 clones, about 83% of them seen only once. The CDR3 sequence is 15 residues long. After removal of 4 bases from V and 2 bases from J, the junction contained 9 bases not matched to a gene. The germline gives CDR1 SGDLS, CDR2 YYNGEE. The chain recombines TRBV9 with TRBJ2-7; TRBD1 matches 7 bases. The receptor was derived from a human donor in a cohort sampled during active COVID-19. What was sequenced was peripheral blood. The CDR3 nucleotides are TGTGCCAGCAGCTCCGAGGGGGCCCCTGCCTACGAGCAGTACTTC. As protein: CASSSEGAPAYEQYF.